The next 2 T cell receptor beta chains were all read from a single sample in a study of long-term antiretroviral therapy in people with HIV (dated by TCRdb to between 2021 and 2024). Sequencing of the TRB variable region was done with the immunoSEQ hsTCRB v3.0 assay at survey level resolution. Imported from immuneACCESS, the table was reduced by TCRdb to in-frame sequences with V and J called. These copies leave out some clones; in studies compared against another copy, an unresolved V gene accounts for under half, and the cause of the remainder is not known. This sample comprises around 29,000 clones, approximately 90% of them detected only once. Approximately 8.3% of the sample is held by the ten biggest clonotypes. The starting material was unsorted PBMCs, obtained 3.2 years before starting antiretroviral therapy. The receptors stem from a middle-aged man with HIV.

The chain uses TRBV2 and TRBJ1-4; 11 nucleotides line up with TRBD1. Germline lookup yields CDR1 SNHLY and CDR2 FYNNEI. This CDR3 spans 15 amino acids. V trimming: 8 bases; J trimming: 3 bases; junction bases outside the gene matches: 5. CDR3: CASLWTGGSNEKLFF. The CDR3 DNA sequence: TGTGCCAGCTTATGGACAGGGGGCTCTAATGAAAAACTGTTTTTT.

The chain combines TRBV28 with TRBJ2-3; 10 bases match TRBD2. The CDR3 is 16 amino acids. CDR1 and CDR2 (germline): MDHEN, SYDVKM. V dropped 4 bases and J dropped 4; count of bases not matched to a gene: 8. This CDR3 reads CASSSRLAGHSDTQYF. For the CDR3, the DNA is TGTGCCAGCAGTTCCCGACTAGCGGGTCATTCAGATACGCAGTATTTT.